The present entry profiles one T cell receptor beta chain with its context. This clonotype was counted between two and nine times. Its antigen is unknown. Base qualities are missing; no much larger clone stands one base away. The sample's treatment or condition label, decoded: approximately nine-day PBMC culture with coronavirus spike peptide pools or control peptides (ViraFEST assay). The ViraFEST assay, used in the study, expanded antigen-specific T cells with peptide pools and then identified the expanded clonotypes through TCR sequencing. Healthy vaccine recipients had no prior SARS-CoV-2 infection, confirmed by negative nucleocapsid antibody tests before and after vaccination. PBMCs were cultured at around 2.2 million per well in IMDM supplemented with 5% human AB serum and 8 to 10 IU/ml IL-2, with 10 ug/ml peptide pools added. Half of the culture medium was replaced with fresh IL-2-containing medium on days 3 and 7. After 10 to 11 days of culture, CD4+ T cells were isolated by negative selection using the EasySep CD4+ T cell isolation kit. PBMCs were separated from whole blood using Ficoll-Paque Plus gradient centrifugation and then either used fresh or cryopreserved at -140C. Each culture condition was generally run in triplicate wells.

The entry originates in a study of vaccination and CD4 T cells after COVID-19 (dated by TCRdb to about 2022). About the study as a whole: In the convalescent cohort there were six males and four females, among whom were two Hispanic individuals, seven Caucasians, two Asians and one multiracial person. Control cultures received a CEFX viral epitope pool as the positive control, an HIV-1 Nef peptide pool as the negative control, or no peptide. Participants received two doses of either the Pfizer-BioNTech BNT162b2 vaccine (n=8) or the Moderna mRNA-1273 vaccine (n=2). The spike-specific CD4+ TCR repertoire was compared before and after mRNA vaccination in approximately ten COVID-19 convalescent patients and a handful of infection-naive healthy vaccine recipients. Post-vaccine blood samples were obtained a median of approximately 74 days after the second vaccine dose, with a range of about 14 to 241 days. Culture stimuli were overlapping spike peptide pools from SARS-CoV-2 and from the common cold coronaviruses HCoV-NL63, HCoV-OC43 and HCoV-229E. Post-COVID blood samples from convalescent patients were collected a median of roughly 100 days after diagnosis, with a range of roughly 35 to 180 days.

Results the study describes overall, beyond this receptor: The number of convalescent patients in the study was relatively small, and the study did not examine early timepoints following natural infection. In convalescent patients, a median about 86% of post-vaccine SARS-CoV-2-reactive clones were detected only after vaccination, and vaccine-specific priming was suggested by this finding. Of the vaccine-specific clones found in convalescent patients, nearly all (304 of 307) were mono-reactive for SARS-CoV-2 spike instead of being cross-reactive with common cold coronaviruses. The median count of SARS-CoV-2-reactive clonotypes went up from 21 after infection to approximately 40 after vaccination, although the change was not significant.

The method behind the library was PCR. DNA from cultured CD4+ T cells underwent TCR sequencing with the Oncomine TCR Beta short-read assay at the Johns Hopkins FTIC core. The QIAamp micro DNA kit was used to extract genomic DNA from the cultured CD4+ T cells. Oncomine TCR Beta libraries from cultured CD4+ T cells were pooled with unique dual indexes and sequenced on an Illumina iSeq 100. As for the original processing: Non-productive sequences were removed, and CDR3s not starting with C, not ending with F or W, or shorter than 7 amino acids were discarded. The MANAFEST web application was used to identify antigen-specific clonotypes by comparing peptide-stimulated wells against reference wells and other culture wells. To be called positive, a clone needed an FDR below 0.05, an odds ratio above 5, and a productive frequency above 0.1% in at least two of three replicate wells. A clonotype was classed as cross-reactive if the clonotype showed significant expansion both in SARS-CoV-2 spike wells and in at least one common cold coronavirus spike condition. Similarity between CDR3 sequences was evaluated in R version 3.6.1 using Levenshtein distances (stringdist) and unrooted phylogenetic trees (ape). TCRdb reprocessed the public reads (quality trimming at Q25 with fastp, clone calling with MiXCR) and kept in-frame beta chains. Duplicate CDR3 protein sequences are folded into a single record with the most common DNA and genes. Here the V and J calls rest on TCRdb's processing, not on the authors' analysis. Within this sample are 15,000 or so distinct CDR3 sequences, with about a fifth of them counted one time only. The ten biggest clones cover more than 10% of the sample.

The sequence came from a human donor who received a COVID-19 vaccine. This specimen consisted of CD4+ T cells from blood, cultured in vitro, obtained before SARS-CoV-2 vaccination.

The CDR3 here reads CASSPGQNQETQYF. The nucleotides read TGTGCCAGCAGCCCCGGACAGAACCAAGAGACCCAGTACTTC. The rearranged chain carries TRBV7-9 and TRBJ2-5; TRBD1 is possibly the D segment (6 matching bases). The junction shows trimming of 5 bases on V and 0 bases on J, plus 10 bases between the germline ends. From the cysteine through the phenylalanine, the CDR3 covers 14 amino acids. The kept DNA is CDR3 alone, 42 bases in frame from the first base. Per the germline V gene (reference sequence), SEHNR is the CDR1 and FQNEAQ is the CDR2. The full variable domain, completed from the reference TRBV7-9 and TRBJ2-5 proteins outside the CDR3, reads DTGVSQNPRHKITKRGQNVTFRCDPISEHNRLYWYRQTLGQGPEFLTYFQNEAQLEKSRLLSDRFSAERPKGSFSTLEIQRTEQGDSAMYLCASSPGQNQETQYFGPGTRLLVL.